This passage covers 19 T cell receptor beta chains from one sample sequenced in a study of T cell clonality in common variable immunodeficiency. Only in-frame clones appear in the TCRdb table, and some are missing; sequencing was by immunoSEQ multiplex PCR. The sample has 45,000 to 55,000 clones, none seen only once; the top ten hold approximately 5.4%. Sequencing was carried out using peripheral blood mononuclear cells. These receptors were taken from a person aged 18 to 75 in good health.

There are many counts of this clone. Read coverage stops 3 residues before the CDR3 terminus; the germline J gene supplies the remainder. The V call is TRBV20-1, the J call TRBJ1-1, with unresolved D. The germline gives CDR1 DFQATT, CDR2 SNEGSKA (reference sequence). The CDR3 extends over 15 amino acids. Trimming left V 0 bases short and J 1 base short, with 12 bases between. The covered CDR3 bases are TGCAGTGCTAGAGATGGAGGGCTGGGGAACACTGAA. The encoded protein is CSARDGGLGNTE. The whole CDR3 protein is CSARDGGLGNTEAFF.

This clone was found many times. CDR3: CAWSPRLGETQYF. CDR3 bases read: TGTGCCTGGAGCCCCCGACTGGGAGAGACC. The chain joins TRBV30 to TRBJ2-5; D unresolved. The sequenced fragment ends 3 residues before the CDR3 boundary, so the rest is inferred from the germline J gene. The V and J ends lost 3 bases and 4 bases respectively, with 12 bases between them. The CDR3 sequence is 13 residues long. Germline lookup yields CDR1 GTSNPN and CDR2 SVGIG (reference sequence).

This clone was recorded at least ten times. The read ends 3 residues before the CDR3 terminus; that terminus is restored from the germline J gene. The chain joins TRBV28 to TRBJ1-6, with D maybe TRBD1 (6 bases). From germline, CDR1 is MDHEN and CDR2 SYDVKM. Trimming took off 7 bases at V and 5 bases at J, with 12 bases between the two ends. This CDR3 contains 14 residues. The CDR3 loop is CASKTGGDNSPLHF. Partial CDR3 DNA: TGTGCCAGCAAGACAGGAGGGGATAATTCACCC.

This clone was found many times. The CDR3 end falls 3 residues outside the read, so it is completed with the germline J gene. The chain has TRBV5-1 and TRBJ1-5, with 7 bases lining up with TRBD1. The J segment lost 4 bases and the V segment lost 4 bases, leaving 5 bases of the junction unmatched. Germline assignment: CDR1 SGHRS and CDR2 YFSETQ. The CDR3 consists of 14 residues. CDR3 bases read: TGCGCCAGCAGCCCTGGACAGGCGAATCAGCCC. The encoded protein is CASSPGQANQP. The complete CDR3 sequence is CASSPGQANQPQHF. The full variable domain, in which reference TRBV5-1 and TRBJ1-5 provide the parts outside the CDR3, is KAGVTQTPRYLIKTRGQQVTLSCSPISGHRSVSWYQQTPGQGLQFLFEYFSETQRNKGNFPGRFSGRQFSNSRSEMNVSTLELGDSALYLCASSPGQANQPQHFGDGTRLSIL.

Ten or more counts support this clone. The CDR3 is cut off 3 residues early in the read; its end comes from the germline J gene. The J gene is TRBJ2-2, the V gene TRBV5-4, with D perhaps matching TRBD1 (5 bases). The CDR3 is 14 residues long. CDR1 is SGHNT and CDR2 is YYREEE in the germline V gene (reference sequence). The V end was cut by 1 base, the J end by 5 bases, with 9 bases between. The CDR3 spells CASSLQGQTGELFF. The covered CDR3 bases are TGTGCCAGCAGCTTGCAGGGTCAGACCGGGGAG.

This clone was picked up many times. The read finishes 3 residues shy of the CDR3 end, and the germline J gene is used to complete it. This chain uses TRBV19 with TRBJ1-4; D is perhaps TRBD1 (5 bases). The CDR3 loop spans 16 amino acids. The V end was cut by 4 bases, the J end by 8 bases, with 20 bases between. Germline V gene sequence: CDR1 LNHDA, CDR2 SQIVND (reference sequence). The CDR3 bases that were read are TGTGCCAGTAGTACCCTCTCGGGCAGGGTCGGGGAAAAA. Translating gives CASSTLSGRVGEK. The complete CDR3 protein is CASSTLSGRVGEKLFF. Supplemented by reference TRBV19 and TRBJ1-4, the full variable domain reads DGGITQSPKYLFRKEGQNVTLSCEQNLNHDAMYWYRQDPGQGLRLIYYSQIVNDFQKGDIAEGYSVSREKKESFPLTVTSAQKNPTAFYLCASSTLSGRVGEKLFFGSGTQLSVL.

This clone was counted ten times or more. The sequenced fragment ends 3 residues before the CDR3 boundary, so the rest is inferred from the germline J gene. The chain has TRBV12-3 or TRBV12-4 and TRBJ2-3; 7 bases line up with TRBD2. The CDR3 contains 13 residues. V lost 10 bases, J lost 0 bases, and 4 bases stayed unmatched. The CDR3: CAISGVSTDTQYF. CDR3 DNA, as far as it was read: TGTGCCATCAGCGGGGTGAGCACAGATACG.

In regard to this clone: The DNA ends 3 residues before the CDR3 does, and the rest of the CDR3 is filled in from the germline J gene. The rearrangement joins TRBV18 to TRBJ2-7, with 8 bases fitting TRBD1. CDR1 is KGHSH, CDR2 LQKENI, per germline. Trimming at V came to 1 base and at J to 3 bases, leaving 2 bases not matched to a gene. The CDR3 totals 14 residues. The DNA read from the CDR3 is TGTGCCAGCTCACCACAAGGGACAGGCTACGAG. Encoded protein: CASSPQGTGYE. The entire CDR3 is CASSPQGTGYEQYF.

This clone was recorded at least ten times. The read falls 3 residues short of the CDR3 end, and the missing part is taken from the germline J gene. The chain joins TRBV18 to TRBJ2-5; D might be TRBD1 or TRBD2, each matching 5 bases. V was pared by 3 bases and J by 2 bases, with 13 bases between. Germline CDR1 reads KGHSH; CDR2 reads LQKENI. This CDR3 is built from 15 residues. This chain's CDR3 is CASSPRRQGQETQYF. The CDR3 DNA, read in part, is TGTGCCAGCTCACCCAGGAGGCAGGGACAAGAGACC.

Ten or more counts support this clone. The read is 3 residues too short to cover the CDR3 end, so that end is filled in from the germline J gene. The V gene is TRBV7-9, the J gene TRBJ1-1; 7 nucleotides align to TRBD1. This CDR3 region has 15 residues. The germline CDR1 and CDR2 sequences are SEHNR and FQNEAQ (reference sequence). J was trimmed by 0 bases and V by 5 bases; bases with no gene match: 6. The CDR3 here is CASSPSTGMNTEAFF. The sequenced part of the CDR3 DNA is TGTGCCAGCAGCCCGTCGACAGGGATGAACACTGAA.

This clone was seen many times. The CDR3 end lies 3 residues beyond the end of the read and is filled in from the germline J gene. The chain has TRBV18 and TRBJ2-3, with D possibly being TRBD1 or TRBD2 (6 bases each). CDR3 length: 17 amino acids. Germline V CDR1 and CDR2: KGHSH, LQKENI. Deletions cut 5 bases from V and 1 base from J, with 19 bases between. The CDR3 bases that were read are TGTGCCAGCTCATCCTTTGGAGGGACACCTCGCACAGATACG. Translating gives CASSSFGGTPRTDT. The entire CDR3 protein is CASSSFGGTPRTDTQYF.

This clone came up many times. The CDR3 end is not reached by the read, which stops 3 residues before it; the germline J gene fills it in. V usage is TRBV6-1 and J usage is TRBJ1-5, with 12 bases that match TRBD1. Germline V lookup: CDR1 MNHNS, CDR2 SASEGT. The CDR3 loop spans 15 amino acids. The V segment lost 4 bases and the J segment 5 bases; nucleotides outside the gene matches: 3. The CDR3 bases that were read are TGTGCCAGCAGTGCGGGACAGGGGGCGCATCAGCCC. Residues: CASSAGQGAHQP. The CDR3, in full, reads CASSAGQGAHQPQHF.

This clone appeared a few times. The read terminates 3 residues ahead of where the CDR3 ends, so the germline J gene completes it. The V and J genes are TRBV7-6 and TRBJ2-1; 8 bases align to TRBD2. J lost 5 bases, V lost 5 bases, and 8 bases had no gene match. CDR3 size: 15 residues. CDR1 and CDR2 (germline): SGHVS, FNYEAQ. CDR3 region: CASSPGGGPNNEQFF. Partial CDR3 DNA: TGTGCCAGCAGCCCCGGGGGGGGACCGAACAATGAG.

At least ten counts were recorded for this clone. The read comes to an end 3 residues before the CDR3 does, leaving the germline J gene to fill in the end. This chain joins TRBV7-2 and TRBJ2-5; D unclear. The CDR3 is 13 amino acids. The V gene's germline CDR1 is SGHTA and CDR2 FQGNSA. Trimming took 1 base from V and 7 from J, leaving 10 bases between them. CDR3 bases read: TGTGCCAGCAGCTTAGTCGATTCGGGGACC. It specifies CASSLVDSGT. The full CDR3 protein is CASSLVDSGTQYF.

This clone showed up many times. The CDR3 end lies 3 residues beyond the end of the read and is filled in from the germline J gene. V is TRBV7-2 and J is TRBJ1-5; 9 bases are a match to TRBD1. Per the germline V gene, CDR1 is SGHTA and CDR2 is FQGNSA. The J segment lost 7 bases and the V segment lost 5 bases, leaving 6 bases of the junction unmatched. There are 14 residues in the CDR3. CDR3 amino acids: CASSLRTGVQPQHF. The sequenced CDR3 bases are TGTGCCAGCAGCCTAAGGACAGGGGTCCAGCCC.

The table lists this clone with many counts. The DNA ends 3 residues before the CDR3 does, and the rest of the CDR3 is filled in from the germline J gene. This chain connects TRBV19 to TRBJ2-3, with 8 bases matching TRBD2. This CDR3 region has 19 residues. V dropped 0 bases and J dropped 0; count of bases not matched to a gene: 11. The germline CDR1 and CDR2 sequences are LNHDA and SQIVND (reference sequence). CDR3 protein: CASSIEFWFAGGSTDTQYF. CDR3 bases read: TGTGCCAGTAGTATAGAGTTCTGGTTTGCGGGAGGAAGCACAGATACG. The complete variable domain, with remaining parts taken from reference TRBV19 and TRBJ2-3, reads DGGITQSPKYLFRKEGQNVTLSCEQNLNHDAMYWYRQDPGQGLRLIYYSQIVNDFQKGDIAEGYSVSREKKESFPLTVTSAQKNPTAFYLCASSIEFWFAGGSTDTQYFGPGTRLTVL.

This clone was seen repeatedly, ten times or more. The CDR3 end lies 3 residues beyond the end of the read and is filled in from the germline J gene. The V and J genes are TRBV7-9 and TRBJ1-1; maybe TRBD1 (5 bases). CDR1 and CDR2 from the germline V gene are SEHNR and FQNEAQ (reference sequence). Trimming took 4 bases from V and 7 from J, leaving 7 bases between them. This CDR3 region has 11 residues. The CDR3 protein is CASSSQGEAFF. The part of the CDR3 DNA that was read is TGTGCCAGCAGCTCGCAGGGTGAA. The full variable domain, completed using reference TRBV7-9 and TRBJ1-1, is DTGVSQNPRHKITKRGQNVTFRCDPISEHNRLYWYRQTLGQGPEFLTYFQNEAQLEKSRLLSDRFSAERPKGSFSTLEIQRTEQGDSAMYLCASSSQGEAFFGQGTRLTVV.

In its sample, this clone was seen many times. At one end, the junction sequence differs from germline, possibly due to a read error. From the germline J gene comes the end of the CDR3, since the read stops 3 residues before it. V and J are TRBV4-2 and TRBJ2-7, with 7 bases that match TRBD2. CDR3 length: 15 amino acids. Germline CDR1 LGHNA, CDR2 YNFKEQ. CDR3 amino acids: CASSQGRVSSYEQYF. CDR3 bases read: TGCGCCAGCAGCCAAGGGAGGGTCAGCTCCTACGAG.

This clone was seen many times. The DNA ends 3 residues before the CDR3 does, and the rest of the CDR3 is filled in from the germline J gene. The chain couples TRBV20-1 to TRBJ2-1; 10 nucleotides line up with TRBD2. CDR3 length: 14 residues. V dropped 5 bases and J dropped 4; count of bases not matched to a gene: 5. Germline assignment: CDR1 DFQATT and CDR2 SNEGSKA (reference sequence). CDR3 DNA (partial): TGCAGTGCTTCCAGGACTAGCGGTTACAATGAG. Its protein is CSASRTSGYNE. The complete CDR3 sequence is CSASRTSGYNEQFF.